This T cell receptor (beta chain) was sequenced in a study of cytomegalovirus exposure and HLA in healthy donors. Study-wide context: Out of 150 million to 200 million T cells, an earlier analysis found some 110 million unique TCR beta sequences in total. From donors who were HLA-typed, an early data release held approximately 91 million unique TCRs. Study conclusions and caveats: Association of a missense DCLRE1C variant with TCR beta V- and J-gene trimming was reported in a later analysis.

The CDR3 length is 13 residues. V shed 6 bases and J 10 bases; nucleotides not matched to a gene: 9. CDR1 is MDHEN and CDR2 is SYDVKM in the germline V gene. Remarks on this clone: The target antigen is unknown.

Primers for the PCR totalled 60 Vbeta and 13 Jbeta. Clones were sequenced by immunoSEQ multiplex PCR, and TCRdb holds only the in-frame ones, with some missing. The table lists 74,000 or so clones. The sequenced sample consisted of PBMCs. This TCR derives from a woman aged 55-70 years in good health and CMV-seronegative. V gene TRBV28 combines with J gene TRBJ2-1; 7 bases fit TRBD1. CDR3 protein: CASREGGPREQFF. For the CDR3, the DNA is TGTGCCAGCAGGGAAGGGGGCCCACGGGAGCAGTTCTTC.